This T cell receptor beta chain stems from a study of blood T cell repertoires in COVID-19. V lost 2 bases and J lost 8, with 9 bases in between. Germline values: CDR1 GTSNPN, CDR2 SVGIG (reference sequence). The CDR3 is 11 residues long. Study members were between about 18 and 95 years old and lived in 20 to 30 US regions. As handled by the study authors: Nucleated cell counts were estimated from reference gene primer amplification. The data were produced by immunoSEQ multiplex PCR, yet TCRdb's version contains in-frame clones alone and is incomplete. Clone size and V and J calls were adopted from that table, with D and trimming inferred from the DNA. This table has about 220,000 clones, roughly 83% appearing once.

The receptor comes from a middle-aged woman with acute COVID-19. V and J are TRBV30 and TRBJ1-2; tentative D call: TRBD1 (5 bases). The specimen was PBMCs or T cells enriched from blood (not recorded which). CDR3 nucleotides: TGTGCCTGGAGTTTGGGACTAGGCTACACCTTC. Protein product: CAWSLGLGYTF.